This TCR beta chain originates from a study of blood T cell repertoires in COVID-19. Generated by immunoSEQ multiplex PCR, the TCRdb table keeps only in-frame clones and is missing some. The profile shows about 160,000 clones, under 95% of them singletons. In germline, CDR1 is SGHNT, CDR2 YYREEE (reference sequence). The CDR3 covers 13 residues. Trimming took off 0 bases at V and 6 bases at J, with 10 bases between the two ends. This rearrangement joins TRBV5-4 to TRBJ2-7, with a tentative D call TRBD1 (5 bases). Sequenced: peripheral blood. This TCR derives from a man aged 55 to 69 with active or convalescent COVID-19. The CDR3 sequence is CASSLDRFPEQYF. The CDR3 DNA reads TGTGCCAGCAGCTTGGACAGGTTCCCCGAGCAGTACTTC.